A single sample is the source of the 11 T cell receptor beta chains below, sequenced in a study of T cells in Graves' hyperthyroidism and ophthalmopathy. TCR beta CDR3 regions were amplified from RNA. A first-round RT-PCR of the TCR CDR3 used the HTBI primer set. TCRdb reprocessed the multiplex PCR reads via MiXCR and lists one record per CDR3 protein. The sample lists about 840,000 distinct CDR3 sequences, 35% to 45% occurring once. Sequencing input: blood. These TCRs come from a man in his late teens or twenties with Graves' hyperthyroidism.

A few counts support this clonotype. The CDR3 region is CASSFGQAANTEAFF. CDR3 nucleotides: TGCGCCAGCAGCTTTGGACAGGCCGCGAACACTGAAGCTTTCTTT. The chain has TRBV5-1 and TRBJ1-1, with 7 bases aligning to TRBD1. V was pared by 2 bases and J by 1 base, with 5 bases of the junction left unmatched. There are 15 residues in the CDR3. Per germline, CDR1 SGHRS and CDR2 YFSETQ.

The rearrangement links TRBV25-1 to TRBJ2-2; D remains ambiguous. This CDR3 spans 16 amino acids. Germline assignment: CDR1 MGHDK and CDR2 SYGVNS. V shed 5 bases and J shed 1 base, with 14 bases lying between them. Written as DNA, the CDR3 is TGTGCCAGCAGTTACCGGCCGGATTGGAACACCGGGGAGCTGTTTTTT. It specifies CASSYRPDWNTGELFF.

This clonotype was counted many times. The chain's CDR3 is CASSVSTVNTEAFF. CDR3 coding DNA: TGTGCCAGCAGCGTATCCACCGTGAACACTGAAGCTTTCTTT. This chain connects TRBV9 to TRBJ1-1, with D uncertain. Germline V gene lookup returns CDR1 SGDLS and CDR2 YYNGEE. The germline V and J ends were trimmed by 1 base and 0 bases, with 7 bases remaining between them. The CDR3 runs 14 residues.

In the case of this clonotype: The junction and the germline gene differ at one end; a read error may be behind it. The J gene is TRBJ1-5, the V gene TRBV12-3 or TRBV12-4; 11 bases are shared with TRBD1. There are 16 residues in the CDR3. The CDR3 here is CASSRVGQGGNQPQRF. The CDR3 coding sequence is TGTGCCAGCAGCCGGGTGGGACAGGGGGGCAATCAGCCCCAGCGTTTT.

This rearrangement joins TRBV10-3 to TRBJ2-7; 7 positions match TRBD2. This CDR3 has 15 residues. Germline V CDR1 and CDR2: ENHRY, SYGVKD. V was pared by 10 bases and J by 7 bases, with 19 bases of the junction left unmatched. The CDR3 region has the DNA TGTGCCACTACTAGGACGGATAACACCGGGGGGGAGCAGTACTTC. This translates into CATTRTDNTGGEQYF.

At least ten counts were recorded for this clonotype. The junction differs from germline at one of its ends, possibly a read error. The chain employs TRBV5-1 and TRBJ1-6, with no clear D. In germline, CDR1 is SGHRS, CDR2 YFSETQ. This CDR3 comprises 14 residues. Here the CDR3 DNA reads TGTGCCAGCAGCTTAGGCCGGGATAATTCACCCCTCCACTTT. The encoded protein is CASSLGRDNSPLHF.

This clonotype occurred many times. This chain links TRBV7-8 with TRBJ1-5; D possibly corresponds to TRBD1 (5 bases). Trimming removed 5 bases at V and 7 bases at J, with 9 bases between. This CDR3 spans 12 amino acids. Germline V lookup: CDR1 SGHVS, CDR2 FQNEAQ. CDR3: CASSRRGQPQHF. The CDR3 DNA sequence: TGTGCCAGCAGCCGCCGGGGGCAGCCCCAGCATTTT.

This clonotype was seen at least ten times. This chain joins TRBV29-1 and TRBJ1-2; tentative D call: TRBD1 (5 bases). Germline loops: CDR1 SQVTM, CDR2 ANQGSEA. The CDR3 consists of 13 residues. The ends were cut back, 4 bases at V and 8 bases at J, with 17 bases in the middle. CDR3 sequence: CSVVSGRVPGYTF. As DNA, the CDR3 is TGCAGCGTTGTTTCAGGGAGAGTGCCCGGCTACACCTTC.

The J gene is TRBJ1-5, the V gene TRBV7-9, with a possible D match to TRBD1 (5 bases). CDR1 and CDR2 from the germline V gene are SEHNR and FQNEAQ (reference sequence). The CDR3 loop spans 16 amino acids. V dropped 4 bases and J dropped 4 bases, with 17 bases sitting between them. The CDR3: CASSSDRTGPNQPQHF. The CDR3 DNA reads as TGTGCCAGCAGCTCGGATCGGACGGGACCTAATCAGCCCCAGCATTTT.

The table lists this clonotype with many counts. The chain has TRBV6-5 and TRBJ1-1, with D uncertain. Trimming cost V 6 bases and J 7 bases, with 12 bases left between them. Germline CDR1 and CDR2: MNHEY and SVGAGI. The CDR3 consists of 12 residues. The CDR3 DNA sequence: TGTGCCAGCAGCGACGGATGGATTGAAGCTTTCTTT. Amino acid sequence: CASSDGWIEAFF.

This chain links TRBV20-1 with TRBJ2-7, with D possibly matching TRBD2 (6 bases). The V gene lost 0 bases and the J gene lost 6 bases, with 15 bases spanning the gap. There are 14 residues in the CDR3. Per germline, CDR1 DFQATT and CDR2 SNEGSKA (reference sequence). CDR3 sequence (DNA): TGCAGTGCTAGAGACCGGGACTTTGCTGCCGAGCAGTACTTC. This gives the protein CSARDRDFAAEQYF.